This TCR beta chain was recorded in a study of molecular identifiers for immune sequencing clone quantification. Regarding this clonotype: Compared with germline, one end of the junction differs, possibly owing to a read error.

This CDR3 comprises 16 residues. The germline gives CDR1 MGHRA, CDR2 YSYEKL. In TCRdb, the PCR reads were re-called with MiXCR into one record per CDR3 protein. In the table there are more than 450,000 distinct CDR3 sequences, less than 30% of which are singletons. The source is a human donor in good health. Some libraries in this study had Jurkat cell RNA spiked in. Sequencing was performed on naive CD8+ T cells from blood, with Jurkat cell RNA spiked in. Subset of the sample: FACS-sorted CD8+CD4-CCR7+CD45RA+ naive T cells. V usage is TRBV4-1 and J usage is TRBJ1-5, with TRBD1 matching over 9 bases. As DNA, the CDR3 is TGCGCCAGCAGCCAAGTCGACAGGGGGATTGGTCAGCCCCAGCAATTT. Its protein product is CASSQVDRGIGQPQQF.